Listed below are T cell receptor beta chains from one sample, sequenced in a study of CD8+CD57+ T cells in acquired aplastic anemia. MiXCR, run by TCRdb on the reads, gives a single entry per CDR3 protein. The sample yields 55,000 to 80,000 distinct CDR3 sequences, 50% to 55% seen once. Sequenced: sorted CD4+, CD8+, or CD8+CD57+ T cells (not recorded which) from PBMCs. The receptors derive from a human donor in good health, serving as a control. Each CDR3 is given with its conserved first and last residue. Fields, in order: J gene, clone size, V gene, D gene, CDR3 protein, CDR3 DNA. A D gene is named only where the DNA matches it firmly. Expanded clones are given a class, and other clones once, few, many or no size at all.

j_gene: TRBJ2-3; abundance: -; v_gene: TRBV20-1; d_gene: TRBD2; CDR3aa: CSARDTSGGVRDTQYF; CDR3nt: TGCAGTGCTAGAGATACGAGCGGGGGGGTCAGGGATACGCAGTATTTT
j_gene: TRBJ2-2; abundance: many; v_gene: TRBV4-1; d_gene: -; CDR3aa: CASSPLRNTNTGELFF; CDR3nt: TGCGCCAGCAGCCCGTTAAGGAACACGAACACCGGGGAGCTGTTTTTT
j_gene: TRBJ1-1; abundance: -; v_gene: TRBV20-1; d_gene: -; CDR3aa: CSARMTGMDEAFF; CDR3nt: TGCAGTGCTAGAATGACAGGTATGGATGAAGCTTTCTTT
j_gene: TRBJ1-4; abundance: -; v_gene: TRBV20-1; d_gene: -; CDR3aa: CSARGGDEKLFF; CDR3nt: TGCAGTGCTAGGGGCGGCGACGAAAAACTGTTTTTT
j_gene: TRBJ2-6; abundance: -; v_gene: TRBV7-1; d_gene: TRBD1; CDR3aa: CASSSNLGGTGHSGANVLTF; CDR3nt: TGTGCCAGCAGCTCGAACCTGGGAGGGACAGGGCACTCTGGGGCCAACGTCCTGACTTTC
j_gene: TRBJ2-7; abundance: -; v_gene: TRBV9; d_gene: -; CDR3aa: CASSARGNPYEQYF; CDR3nt: TGTGCCAGCAGCGCTCGGGGAAACCCCTACGAGCAGTACTTC
j_gene: TRBJ1-1; abundance: many; v_gene: TRBV20-1; d_gene: -; CDR3aa: CSARIEMNTEAFF; CDR3nt: TGCAGTGCTAGAATAGAGATGAACACTGAAGCTTTCTTT
j_gene: TRBJ1-1; abundance: -; v_gene: TRBV29-1; d_gene: -; CDR3aa: CSVDRGVNTEAFF; CDR3nt: TGCAGCGTTGACAGGGGAGTGAACACTGAAGCTTTCTTT
j_gene: TRBJ1-2; abundance: -; v_gene: TRBV6-2/TRBV6-3; d_gene: -; CDR3aa: CASGQAWGYTF; CDR3nt: TGTGCCAGCGGCCAGGCGTGGGGCTACACCTTC
j_gene: TRBJ1-2; abundance: -; v_gene: TRBV9; d_gene: -; CDR3aa: CACSVGYGADINYGHTF; CDR3nt: -
j_gene: TRBJ1-1; abundance: -; v_gene: TRBV20-1; d_gene: -; CDR3aa: CSATQGNTEAFF; CDR3nt: TGCAGTGCTACCCAGGGGAACACTGAAGCTTTCTTT
j_gene: TRBJ1-2; abundance: -; v_gene: TRBV19; d_gene: -; CDR3aa: CASSTQTRAHYGYTF; CDR3nt: TGTGCCAGTAGTACCCAGACACGAGCCCACTATGGCTACACCTTC
j_gene: TRBJ2-7; abundance: -; v_gene: TRBV10-2; d_gene: -; CDR3aa: CASTRAGGAYEQYF; CDR3nt: TGCGCCAGCACCCGAGCAGGTGGAGCCTACGAGCAGTACTTC
j_gene: TRBJ2-7; abundance: -; v_gene: TRBV15; d_gene: TRBD1; CDR3aa: CATSSLDRELEQYF; CDR3nt: TGTGCCACCAGCAGCCTGGACAGGGAGCTCGAGCAGTACTTC
j_gene: TRBJ2-3; abundance: many; v_gene: TRBV10-3; d_gene: TRBD2; CDR3aa: CAAIRGLAADTQYF; CDR3nt: TGTGCCGCCATCCGGGGACTAGCAGCAGATACGCAGTATTTT
j_gene: TRBJ2-7; abundance: many; v_gene: TRBV7-9; d_gene: TRBD1; CDR3aa: CASSLQGAGNDEQYF; CDR3nt: TGTGCCAGCAGCTTACAGGGGGCAGGGAACGACGAGCAGTACTTC
j_gene: TRBJ2-5; abundance: -; v_gene: TRBV7-3; d_gene: TRBD1; CDR3aa: CASSSDRGRETQYF; CDR3nt: TGTGCCAGCAGCTCCGACAGGGGGAGGGAGACCCAGTACTTC
j_gene: TRBJ2-1; abundance: -; v_gene: TRBV25-1; d_gene: -; CDR3aa: CASSDSLGGEQLF; CDR3nt: TGTGCCAGCAGTGATAGCCTCGGCGGTGAGCAGCTCTTC
j_gene: TRBJ2-1; abundance: few; v_gene: TRBV10-2; d_gene: -; CDR3aa: CASSESDEQFF; CDR3nt: TGCGCCAGCAGTGAGTCGGATGAGCAGTTCTTC
j_gene: TRBJ2-1; abundance: -; v_gene: TRBV10-3; d_gene: TRBD2; CDR3aa: CAISESGGLAGGSFYNEQFF; CDR3nt: TGTGCCATCAGTGAGTCGGGGGGACTAGCGGGAGGCTCGTTCTACAATGAGCAGTTCTTC
j_gene: TRBJ1-1; abundance: many; v_gene: TRBV12-3/TRBV12-4; d_gene: TRBD1; CDR3aa: CASRLPTGRAEAFF; CDR3nt: TGTGCCAGCAGACTTCCGACAGGGAGGGCTGAAGCTTTCTTT
j_gene: TRBJ2-7; abundance: -; v_gene: TRBV29-1; d_gene: -; CDR3aa: CSVPWVVLEQYF; CDR3nt: TGCAGCGTCCCGTGGGTAGTCCTCGAGCAGTACTTC
j_gene: TRBJ1-6; abundance: -; v_gene: TRBV20-1; d_gene: -; CDR3aa: CSAIPPGTEKASPLHF; CDR3nt: TGCAGTGCGATCCCTCCAGGGACCGAAAAGGCATCACCCCTCCACTTT
j_gene: TRBJ1-2; abundance: few; v_gene: TRBV2; d_gene: -; CDR3aa: CASRVDGYTF; CDR3nt: TGTGCCAGCAGGGTTGACGGCTACACCTTC
j_gene: TRBJ2-2; abundance: medium-sized; v_gene: TRBV15; d_gene: TRBD2; CDR3aa: CATSRGRLALHTGELFF; CDR3nt: TGTGCCACCAGCAGAGGTCGACTAGCGTTGCACACCGGGGAGCTGTTTTTT
j_gene: TRBJ1-6; abundance: many; v_gene: TRBV6-1; d_gene: -; CDR3aa: CASSEVAGLRSPLHF; CDR3nt: TGTGCCAGCAGTGAAGTGGCAGGGCTAAGGTCACCCCTCCACTTT
j_gene: TRBJ2-5; abundance: -; v_gene: TRBV5-1; d_gene: TRBD1; CDR3aa: CASSFGQGETQYF; CDR3nt: TGCGCCAGCAGCTTTGGACAGGGGGAGACCCAGTACTTC
j_gene: TRBJ2-3; abundance: many; v_gene: TRBV29-1; d_gene: -; CDR3aa: CSVEDPKGSLDTDTQYF; CDR3nt: TGCAGCGTTGAAGATCCCAAAGGGAGTCTGGACACAGATACGCAGTATTTT
j_gene: TRBJ2-3; abundance: many; v_gene: TRBV29-1; d_gene: -; CDR3aa: CSVEEGITRSTDTQYF; CDR3nt: TGCAGCGTGGAGGAGGGAATTACGCGAAGCACAGATACGCAGTATTTT
j_gene: TRBJ2-1; abundance: many; v_gene: TRBV20-1; d_gene: -; CDR3aa: CSARDPRIDREQFF; CDR3nt: TGCAGTGCTAGAGATCCTAGAATAGACCGTGAGCAGTTCTTC